The 2 T cell receptor beta chains listed next were all sequenced from one sample in a study of tumor-infiltrating lymphocytes in primary liver carcinoma. Total RNA (approximately 0.5 ug) served as template for TCR beta cDNA synthesis primed by a constant-region primer. Modified slightly, ARM-PCR produced TCR beta libraries over three nested multiplex PCR rounds. In the first two PCR rounds, TRBV1-TRBV30 forward primers were paired with a C-beta reverse primer, and each round lasted nine to ten cycles. TCRdb reanalysed the multiplex PCR reads using MiXCR and keeps one entry per CDR3 protein. The table includes 310,000 or so distinct CDR3 sequences, almost 60% detected once. Germline DNA was also extracted, and blood RNA was taken from unsorted whole blood. The sequenced material came from peripheral blood. Receptor source: a woman aged 30 to 39 with primary liver carcinoma and hepatitis B virus infection.

Comments on this clonotype: A junction end diverges from the germline sequence, so it may reflect a read error. The chain recombines TRBV24-1 with TRBJ2-3; the D gene could be TRBD1 or TRBD2 (6 bases each). CDR1 is KGHDR and CDR2 is SFDVKD in the germline V gene. The CDR3 length is 17 residues. The CDR3 DNA reads TGTACCACCTCCGATGGGGGGCTAGCGAGGGCGATAGATACGCAGTATTTT. It is translated as CTTSDGGLARAIDTQYF.

To note about this clonotype: A read error may account for a junction end that differs from germline. The chain links TRBV4-2 to TRBJ2-7; 8 bases match TRBD2. There are 17 residues in the CDR3. The germline V gene has CDR1 LGHNA and CDR2 YNFKEQ. CDR3 region: CVSSQDRGGALSYEQYF. DNA for the CDR3: TGTGTCAGCAGCCAAGATCGGGGGGGAGCCCTCTCCTACGAGCAGTATTTC.